This T cell receptor beta chain came from a study of cytomegalovirus exposure and HLA in healthy donors. Study observations and caveats: Across donors, most TCRs were seen rarely, yet some public ones were widespread.

Germline loops: CDR1 MRHNA, CDR2 SNTAGT. The V gene end was trimmed by 4 bases and the J gene end by 6 bases; junction bases not matched to a gene: 7. This CDR3 is built from 14 residues. Using immunoSEQ multiplex PCR, the repertoire was profiled, and TCRdb retains in-frame clones only, with some absent. The data show under 85,000 clones, roughly 92% seen once. A word on this clone: Its cognate antigen is unknown.

The specimen sequenced was PBMCs. This chain links TRBV6-4 with TRBJ2-7, with TRBD1 matching 9 bases. This TCR was recovered from a man between 18 and 29 years old in good health and CMV-seropositive. The CDR3 nucleotides read TGTGCCAGCAGTGTTGAGGACAGGGGATTCGAGCAGTACTTC. This sequence encodes CASSVEDRGFEQYF.